Described below is a single T cell receptor (beta chain) sequence and its context. Its cognate antigen is unknown. The data stem from a study of cytomegalovirus exposure and HLA in healthy donors. Study outcomes and limitations: Fewer N-insertions than the approximately 700-donor mean were reportedly shown by an Asian-associated ancestry cluster in a later analysis.

Amplification used 60 Vbeta primers and 13 Jbeta primers. Measured with immunoSEQ multiplex PCR; TCRdb has only the in-frame clones, and not every one. The sample records 200,000 to 250,000 clones, 85% to 90% being singletons. The source material was PBMCs. The receptor was derived from a young woman in good health and CMV-seronegative.

The CDR3 coding sequence is TGTGCCAGCAGCGTTAGGGGCATACTAAGCTCCTATAATTCACCCCTCCACTTT. Amino acid sequence: CASSVRGILSSYNSPLHF. The V call is TRBV27, the J call TRBJ1-6; weak D call: TRBD1 (5 bases). The CDR3 covers 18 residues. Between the trimmed V and J ends, which lost 6 bases and 0 bases, there was a span of 18 bases. CDR1 is MNHEY and CDR2 is SMNVEV in the germline V gene (reference sequence).